This is a list of T cell receptor beta chains from one sample in a study of T cell responses to AZD1222 COVID-19 vaccine. Some clones are missing from TCRdb's copy, which holds only in-frame ones; the method was immunoSEQ multiplex PCR. The repertoire has fewer than 110,000 clones, about 85% of them found once; the top ten carry around 5%. This specimen consisted of peripheral blood, obtained 28 days after the second AZD1222 dose. The receptors here all came from an adult who received the AZD1222 COVID-19 vaccine. The CDR3 runs from the conserved cysteine through the conserved F or W. Fields, in order: D gene, V gene, clone size, J gene, CDR3 protein, CDR3 DNA. The D gene is left open where the match is weak. Size is stated for part of the rows, as once, few or many counts, or as a class when the clone is expanded.

d_gene: -
v_gene: TRBV20-1
abundance: -
j_gene: TRBJ2-2
CDR3aa: CSVRNTGELFF
CDR3nt: TGCAGTGTGCGGAACACCGGGGAGCTGTTTTTT

d_gene: -
v_gene: TRBV30
abundance: -
j_gene: TRBJ2-2
CDR3aa: CAWNHFGGASGELFF
CDR3nt: TGTGCCTGGAATCACTTTGGGGGGGCCTCCGGGGAGCTGTTTTTT

d_gene: -
v_gene: TRBV27
abundance: -
j_gene: TRBJ1-6
CDR3aa: CASSLEGRGGRSPLHF
CDR3nt: TGTGCCAGCAGTTTAGAGGGACGAGGCGGAAGATCACCCCTCCACTTT

d_gene: -
v_gene: TRBV3-1/TRBV3-2
abundance: -
j_gene: TRBJ2-5
CDR3aa: CASSPDGGPWETQYF
CDR3nt: TGTGCCAGCAGCCCCGACGGGGGGCCTTGGGAGACCCAGTACTTC

d_gene: -
v_gene: TRBV15
abundance: -
j_gene: TRBJ1-4
CDR3aa: CATSRVGEKLFF
CDR3nt: TGTGCCACCAGCAGAGTTGGTGAAAAACTGTTTTTT

d_gene: -
v_gene: TRBV5-1
abundance: -
j_gene: TRBJ2-1
CDR3aa: CASSIVNEQFF
CDR3nt: TGCGCCAGCAGCATAGTCAATGAGCAGTTCTTC

d_gene: -
v_gene: TRBV19
abundance: -
j_gene: TRBJ2-5
CDR3aa: CASSINRGETQYF
CDR3nt: TGTGCCAGTAGTATAAATAGAGGAGAGACCCAGTACTTC

d_gene: -
v_gene: TRBV24-1
abundance: -
j_gene: TRBJ2-2
CDR3aa: CATSDLSWGGTGELFF
CDR3nt: TGTGCCACCAGTGATTTGTCGTGGGGTGGCACCGGGGAGCTGTTTTTT

d_gene: TRBD1
v_gene: TRBV5-4
abundance: once
j_gene: TRBJ1-2
CDR3aa: CASSSWTGGHGGYTF
CDR3nt: TGTGCCAGCAGCTCTTGGACAGGGGGCCATGGTGGCTACACCTTC

d_gene: TRBD1
v_gene: TRBV3-1/TRBV3-2
abundance: -
j_gene: TRBJ1-4
CDR3aa: CASRATGGSYEKLFF
CDR3nt: TGTGCCAGCAGAGCGACAGGGGGTAGTTATGAAAAACTGTTTTTT

d_gene: -
v_gene: TRBV7-9
abundance: -
j_gene: TRBJ2-1
CDR3aa: CASTKGTRSYNEQFF
CDR3nt: TGTGCCAGCACGAAAGGAACTAGGTCCTACAATGAGCAGTTCTTC

d_gene: -
v_gene: TRBV7-2
abundance: few
j_gene: TRBJ1-5
CDR3aa: CASSLEGGINQPQHF
CDR3nt: TGTGCCAGCAGCTTAGAGGGAGGGATCAATCAGCCCCAGCATTTT

d_gene: TRBD1
v_gene: TRBV6-1
abundance: -
j_gene: TRBJ1-1
CDR3aa: CASSEAVTGVETEAFF
CDR3nt: TGTGCCAGCAGTGAAGCCGTGACAGGGGTGGAGACTGAAGCTTTCTTT

d_gene: -
v_gene: TRBV7-2
abundance: -
j_gene: TRBJ1-6
CDR3aa: CASSLTGSYNSPLHF
CDR3nt: TGTGCCAGCAGCTTGACAGGATCCTATAATTCACCCCTCCACTTT

d_gene: -
v_gene: TRBV2
abundance: -
j_gene: TRBJ1-2
CDR3aa: CASSIQSYGYTF
CDR3nt: TGTGCCAGCAGTATTCAGTCCTATGGCTACACCTTC

d_gene: -
v_gene: TRBV28
abundance: -
j_gene: TRBJ1-1
CDR3aa: CASSLSGVPEAFF
CDR3nt: TGTGCCAGCAGTTTGTCGGGGGTGCCTGAAGCTTTCTTT

d_gene: -
v_gene: TRBV5-6
abundance: -
j_gene: TRBJ2-2
CDR3aa: CASTPRGVYTGELFF
CDR3nt: TGTGCCAGCACCCCCCGCGGGGTTTACACCGGGGAGCTGTTTTTT

d_gene: TRBD2
v_gene: TRBV27
abundance: -
j_gene: TRBJ2-7
CDR3aa: CASSLERGVSYEQYF
CDR3nt: TGTGCCAGCAGTTTAGAGCGGGGGGTATCCTACGAGCAGTACTTC

d_gene: -
v_gene: TRBV5-1
abundance: -
j_gene: TRBJ1-1
CDR3aa: CASSAQGREAFF
CDR3nt: TGCGCCAGCAGCGCGCAGGGGAGGGAAGCTTTCTTT

d_gene: -
v_gene: TRBV24-1
abundance: -
j_gene: TRBJ2-5
CDR3aa: CATSDLQWGETQYF
CDR3nt: TGTGCCACCAGTGATTTGCAATGGGGGGAGACCCAGTACTTC

d_gene: -
v_gene: TRBV6-1
abundance: once
j_gene: TRBJ2-2
CDR3aa: CASSEASRTANTGELFF
CDR3nt: TGTGCCAGCAGTGAAGCGTCCCGGACAGCGAACACCGGGGAGCTGTTTTTT

d_gene: TRBD1
v_gene: TRBV12-3/TRBV12-4
abundance: -
j_gene: TRBJ1-6
CDR3aa: CASSGQGNSPLHF
CDR3nt: TGTGCCAGCAGTGGACAGGGAAATTCACCCCTCCACTTT

d_gene: -
v_gene: TRBV5-4
abundance: -
j_gene: TRBJ1-1
CDR3aa: CASSQMRGNTEAFF
CDR3nt: TGTGCCAGCAGCCAAATGAGGGGGAACACTGAAGCTTTCTTT

d_gene: TRBD1
v_gene: TRBV19
abundance: few
j_gene: TRBJ2-1
CDR3aa: CASSSGTAREQFF
CDR3nt: TGTGCCAGTAGTTCCGGGACAGCCAGGGAGCAGTTCTTC

d_gene: -
v_gene: TRBV6-6
abundance: -
j_gene: TRBJ1-6
CDR3aa: CASSTSGTPDSPLHF
CDR3nt: TGTGCCAGCAGTACCTCAGGGACACCGGATTCACCCCTCCACTTT

d_gene: TRBD1
v_gene: TRBV7-9
abundance: -
j_gene: TRBJ1-1
CDR3aa: CASSLKDRGLGTEAFF
CDR3nt: TGTGCCAGCAGCTTAAAGGACAGGGGTTTAGGCACTGAAGCTTTCTTT

d_gene: -
v_gene: TRBV5-1
abundance: -
j_gene: TRBJ1-4
CDR3aa: CASSSLGVGGEKLFF
CDR3nt: TGCGCCAGCAGCTCCCTCGGGGTCGGGGGTGAAAAACTGTTTTTT

d_gene: -
v_gene: TRBV2
abundance: -
j_gene: TRBJ1-3
CDR3aa: CASSAGLGNTIYF
CDR3nt: TGTGCCAGCAGCGCAGGGCTTGGAAACACCATATATTTT

d_gene: TRBD2
v_gene: TRBV6-1
abundance: -
j_gene: TRBJ2-3
CDR3aa: CASSEAGVTDTQYF
CDR3nt: TGTGCCAGCAGTGAGGCGGGGGTGACAGATACGCAGTATTTT

d_gene: -
v_gene: TRBV11-2
abundance: -
j_gene: TRBJ1-2
CDR3aa: CASSQGSFYGYTF
CDR3nt: TGTGCCAGCTCGCAGGGATCATTCTATGGCTACACCTTC

d_gene: TRBD2
v_gene: TRBV5-1
abundance: -
j_gene: TRBJ2-1
CDR3aa: CASSQGLAINNEQFF
CDR3nt: TGCGCCAGCAGCCAGGGACTAGCGATCAACAATGAGCAGTTCTTC

d_gene: TRBD1
v_gene: TRBV3-1/TRBV3-2
abundance: -
j_gene: TRBJ2-7
CDR3aa: CASSPRDSYEQYF
CDR3nt: TGTGCCAGCAGCCCGAGGGACAGCTACGAGCAGTACTTC

d_gene: -
v_gene: TRBV27
abundance: -
j_gene: TRBJ2-7
CDR3aa: CASSFREAYEQYF
CDR3nt: TGTGCCAGCAGTTTTAGGGAAGCCTACGAGCAGTACTTC

d_gene: -
v_gene: TRBV10-2
abundance: -
j_gene: TRBJ2-3
CDR3aa: CASSESGDTQYF
CDR3nt: TGCGCCAGCAGTGAGTCCGGGGATACGCAGTATTTT

d_gene: -
v_gene: TRBV2
abundance: -
j_gene: TRBJ1-5
CDR3aa: CASSPGASNQPQHF
CDR3nt: TGTGCCAGCAGCCCCGGGGCAAGCAATCAGCCCCAGCATTTT

d_gene: -
v_gene: TRBV4-3
abundance: -
j_gene: TRBJ2-2
CDR3aa: CASSQDSNTGELFF
CDR3nt: TGCGCCAGCAGCCAAGATAGTAACACCGGGGAGCTGTTTTTT

d_gene: -
v_gene: TRBV30
abundance: -
j_gene: TRBJ1-2
CDR3aa: CAWSGNHGYTF
CDR3nt: TGTGCCTGGAGCGGAAACCATGGCTACACCTTC

d_gene: -
v_gene: TRBV19
abundance: -
j_gene: TRBJ2-1
CDR3aa: CASNTVLSSYNEQFF
CDR3nt: TGTGCCAGTAACACCGTCCTTAGCTCCTACAATGAGCAGTTCTTC

d_gene: -
v_gene: TRBV19
abundance: once
j_gene: TRBJ2-1
CDR3aa: CASSRNRARSSYNEQFF
CDR3nt: TGTGCCAGTAGTAGAAATCGGGCCCGGAGCTCCTACAATGAGCAGTTCTTC

d_gene: -
v_gene: TRBV24-1
abundance: -
j_gene: TRBJ2-2
CDR3aa: CATSDSSRGTGELFF
CDR3nt: TGTGCCACCAGTGATTCATCTAGGGGGACCGGGGAGCTGTTTTTT

d_gene: TRBD1
v_gene: TRBV3-1/TRBV3-2
abundance: -
j_gene: TRBJ1-1
CDR3aa: CASSQAGTVRGTEAFF
CDR3nt: TGTGCCAGCAGCCAGGCCGGGACAGTCCGGGGCACTGAAGCTTTCTTT

d_gene: -
v_gene: TRBV28
abundance: once
j_gene: TRBJ2-1
CDR3aa: CASQGNNEQFF
CDR3nt: TGTGCCAGCCAGGGGAACAATGAGCAGTTCTTC

d_gene: -
v_gene: TRBV7-9
abundance: -
j_gene: TRBJ2-2
CDR3aa: CASSLRENTGELFF
CDR3nt: TGTGCCAGCAGCTTAAGGGAGAACACCGGGGAGCTGTTTTTT

d_gene: TRBD1
v_gene: TRBV30
abundance: -
j_gene: TRBJ1-6
CDR3aa: CAWSVRAQGNSPLHF
CDR3nt: TGTGCCTGGAGTGTAAGGGCACAGGGGAATTCACCCCTCCACTTT

d_gene: -
v_gene: TRBV19
abundance: -
j_gene: TRBJ1-2
CDR3aa: CASSIEAGPYGYTF
CDR3nt: TGTGCCAGTAGTATAGAGGCAGGGCCCTATGGCTACACCTTC

d_gene: -
v_gene: TRBV19
abundance: once
j_gene: TRBJ1-5
CDR3aa: CASSPGVQPQHF
CDR3nt: TGTGCCAGTAGTCCGGGGGTCCAGCCCCAGCATTTT